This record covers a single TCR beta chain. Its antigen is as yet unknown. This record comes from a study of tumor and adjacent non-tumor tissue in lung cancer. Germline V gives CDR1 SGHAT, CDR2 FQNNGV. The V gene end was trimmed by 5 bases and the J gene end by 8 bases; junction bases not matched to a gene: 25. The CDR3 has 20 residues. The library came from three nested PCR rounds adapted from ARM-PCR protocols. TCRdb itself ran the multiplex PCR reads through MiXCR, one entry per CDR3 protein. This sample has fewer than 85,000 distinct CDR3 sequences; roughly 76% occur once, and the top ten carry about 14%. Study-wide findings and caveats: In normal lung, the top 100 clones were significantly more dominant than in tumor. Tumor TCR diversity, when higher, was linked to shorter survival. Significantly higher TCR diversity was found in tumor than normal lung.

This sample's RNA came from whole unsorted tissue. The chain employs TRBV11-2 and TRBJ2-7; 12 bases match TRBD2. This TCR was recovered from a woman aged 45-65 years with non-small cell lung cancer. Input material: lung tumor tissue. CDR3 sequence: CASSKIYGAQTSGSLWKQYF. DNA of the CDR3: TGTGCCAGCAGCAAGATTTATGGGGCCCAGACTAGCGGGAGTCTTTGGAAGCAGTACTTC.